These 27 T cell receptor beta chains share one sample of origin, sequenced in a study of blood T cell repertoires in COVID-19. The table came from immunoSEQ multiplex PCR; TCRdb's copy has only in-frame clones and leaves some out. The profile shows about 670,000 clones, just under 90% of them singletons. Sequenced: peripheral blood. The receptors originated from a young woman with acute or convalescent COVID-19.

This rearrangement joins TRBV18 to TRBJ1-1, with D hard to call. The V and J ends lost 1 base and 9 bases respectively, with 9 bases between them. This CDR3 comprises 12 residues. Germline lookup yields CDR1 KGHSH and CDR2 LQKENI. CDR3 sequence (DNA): TGTGCCAGCTCACCACAGGAGACGAAAGCTTTCTTT. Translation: CASSPQETKAFF.

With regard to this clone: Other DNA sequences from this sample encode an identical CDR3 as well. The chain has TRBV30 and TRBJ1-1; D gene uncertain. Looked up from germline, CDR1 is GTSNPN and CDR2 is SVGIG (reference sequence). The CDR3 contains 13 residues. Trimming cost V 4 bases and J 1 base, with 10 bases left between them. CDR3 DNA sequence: TGTGCCTGGACACCACGGGGGAACACTGAAGCTTTCTTT. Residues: CAWTPRGNTEAFF.

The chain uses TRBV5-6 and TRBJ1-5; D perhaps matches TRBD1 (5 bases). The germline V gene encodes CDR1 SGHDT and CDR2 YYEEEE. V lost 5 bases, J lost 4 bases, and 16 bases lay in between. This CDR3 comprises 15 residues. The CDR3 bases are TGTGCCAGCAGTCAGGCGGGGCTCTCGAATCAGCCCCAGCATTTT. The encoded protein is CASSQAGLSNQPQHF.

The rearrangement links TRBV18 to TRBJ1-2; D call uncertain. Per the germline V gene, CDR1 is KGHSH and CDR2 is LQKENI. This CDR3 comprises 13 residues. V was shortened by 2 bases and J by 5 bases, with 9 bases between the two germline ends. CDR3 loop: CASSPVGEYGYTF. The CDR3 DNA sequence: TGTGCCAGCTCACCAGTTGGGGAGTATGGCTACACCTTC.

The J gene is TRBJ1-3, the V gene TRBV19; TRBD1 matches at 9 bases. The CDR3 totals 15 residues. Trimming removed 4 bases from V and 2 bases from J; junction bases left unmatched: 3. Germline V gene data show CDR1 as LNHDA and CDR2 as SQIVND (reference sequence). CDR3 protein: CASSSTGGPGNTIYF. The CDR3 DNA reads TGTGCCAGTAGTAGTACAGGGGGCCCTGGAAACACCATATATTTT. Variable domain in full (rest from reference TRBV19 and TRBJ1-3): DGGITQSPKYLFRKEGQNVTLSCEQNLNHDAMYWYRQDPGQGLRLIYYSQIVNDFQKGDIAEGYSVSREKKESFPLTVTSAQKNPTAFYLCASSSTGGPGNTIYFGEGSWLTVV.

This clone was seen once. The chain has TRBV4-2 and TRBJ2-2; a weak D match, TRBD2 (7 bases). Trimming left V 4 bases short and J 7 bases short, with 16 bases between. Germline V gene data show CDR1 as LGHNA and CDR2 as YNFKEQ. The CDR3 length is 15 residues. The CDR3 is CASSPEGGAGGELFF. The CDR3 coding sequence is TGTGCCAGCAGCCCAGAGGGGGGGGCCGGCGGGGAGCTGTTTTTT.

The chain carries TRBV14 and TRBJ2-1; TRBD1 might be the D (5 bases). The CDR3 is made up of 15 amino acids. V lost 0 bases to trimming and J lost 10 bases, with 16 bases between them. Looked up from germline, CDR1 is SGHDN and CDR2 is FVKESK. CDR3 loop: CASSQDQGEDYEQFF. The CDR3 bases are TGTGCCAGCAGCCAAGATCAGGGCGAGGATTACGAGCAGTTCTTC.

The CDR3 DNA follows: TGTGCCAGCCATAGGACTAGATTGGGGAACACCGGGGAGCTGTTTTTT. Translated: CASHRTRLGNTGELFF. This chain connects TRBV9 to TRBJ2-2, with 7 bases lining up with TRBD2. The CDR3 consists of 16 residues. Losses at the gene ends were 7 bases for V and 1 base for J; bases not matched to a gene: 10. Germline V gene sequence: CDR1 SGDLS, CDR2 YYNGEE.

This CDR3 is CASSSGERGNADTQYF. CDR3 coding DNA: TGTGCCAGCAGCTCTGGGGAGCGGGGGAACGCAGATACGCAGTATTTT. The chain employs TRBV7-8 and TRBJ2-3, with 8 bases matching TRBD2. Germline CDR1 is SGHVS and CDR2 is FQNEAQ. V lost 4 bases, J lost 4 bases, and 10 bases stayed unmatched. The CDR3 extends over 16 amino acids.

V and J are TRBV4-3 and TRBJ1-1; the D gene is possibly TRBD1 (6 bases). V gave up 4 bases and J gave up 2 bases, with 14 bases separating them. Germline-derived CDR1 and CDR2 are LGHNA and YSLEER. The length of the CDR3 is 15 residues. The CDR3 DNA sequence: TGCGCCAGCAGCCTCAGGGGAATAGCAAACACTGAAGCTTTCTTT. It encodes CASSLRGIANTEAFF.

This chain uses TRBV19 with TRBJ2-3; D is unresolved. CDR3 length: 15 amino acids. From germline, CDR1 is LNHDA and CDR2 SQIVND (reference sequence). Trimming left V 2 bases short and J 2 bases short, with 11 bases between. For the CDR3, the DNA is TGTGCCAGTAGTATACTAAGCCCTCCCACAGATACGCAGTATTTT. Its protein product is CASSILSPPTDTQYF.

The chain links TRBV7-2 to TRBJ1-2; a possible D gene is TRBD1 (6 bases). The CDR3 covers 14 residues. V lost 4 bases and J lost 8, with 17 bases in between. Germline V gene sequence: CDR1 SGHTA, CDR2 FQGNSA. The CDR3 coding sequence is TGTGCCAGCAGCTCAACAGGGTTTTCTGGCGGCTACACCTTC. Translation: CASSSTGFSGGYTF. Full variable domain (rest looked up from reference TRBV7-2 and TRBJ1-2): GAGVSQSPSNKVTEKGKDVELRCDPISGHTALYWYRQSLGQGLEFLIYFQGNSAPDKSGLPSDRFSAERTGGSVSTLTIQRTQQEDSAVYLCASSSTGFSGGYTFGSGTRLTVV.

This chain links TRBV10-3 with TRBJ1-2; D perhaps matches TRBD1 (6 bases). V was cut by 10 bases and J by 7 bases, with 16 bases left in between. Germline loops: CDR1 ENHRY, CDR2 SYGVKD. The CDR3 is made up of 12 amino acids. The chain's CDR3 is CATADSRFGYTF. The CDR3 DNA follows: TGTGCCACCGCGGACAGTAGGTTTGGCTACACCTTC.

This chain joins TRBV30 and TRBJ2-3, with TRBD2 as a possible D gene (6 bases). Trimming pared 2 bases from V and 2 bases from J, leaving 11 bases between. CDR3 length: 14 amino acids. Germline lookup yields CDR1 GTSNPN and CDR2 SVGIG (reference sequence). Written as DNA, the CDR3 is TGTGCCTGGAGTTTAGGACTAAACACAGATACGCAGTATTTT. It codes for CAWSLGLNTDTQYF. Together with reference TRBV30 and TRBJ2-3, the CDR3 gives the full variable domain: SQTIHQWPATLVQPVGSPLSLECTVEGTSNPNLYWYRQAAGRGLQLLFYSVGIGQISSEVPQNLSASRPQDRQFILSSKKLLLSDSGFYLCAWSLGLNTDTQYFGPGTRLTVL.

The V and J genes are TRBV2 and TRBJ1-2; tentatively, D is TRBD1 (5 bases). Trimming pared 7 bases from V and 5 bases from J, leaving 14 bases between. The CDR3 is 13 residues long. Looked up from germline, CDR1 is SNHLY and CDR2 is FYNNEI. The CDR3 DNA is TGTGCCAGCAACACCGGGACTGTATATGGCTACACCTTC. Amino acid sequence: CASNTGTVYGYTF.

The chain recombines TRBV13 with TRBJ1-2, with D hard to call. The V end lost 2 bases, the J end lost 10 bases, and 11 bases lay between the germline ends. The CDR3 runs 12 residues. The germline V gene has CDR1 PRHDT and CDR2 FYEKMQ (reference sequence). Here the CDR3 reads CASSLRGMDYTF. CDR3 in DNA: TGTGCCAGCAGCTTAAGAGGGATGGACTACACCTTC.

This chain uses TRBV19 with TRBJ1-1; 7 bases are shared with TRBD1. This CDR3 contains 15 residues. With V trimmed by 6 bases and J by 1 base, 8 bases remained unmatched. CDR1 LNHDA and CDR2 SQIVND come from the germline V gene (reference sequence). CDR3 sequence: CASSPDWTGNTEAFF. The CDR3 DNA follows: TGTGCCAGTAGCCCTGACTGGACAGGGAACACTGAAGCTTTCTTT.

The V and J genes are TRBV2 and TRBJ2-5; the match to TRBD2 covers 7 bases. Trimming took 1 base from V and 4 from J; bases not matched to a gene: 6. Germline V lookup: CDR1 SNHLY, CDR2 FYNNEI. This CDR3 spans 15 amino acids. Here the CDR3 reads CASSEDRGLGETQYF. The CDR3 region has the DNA TGTGCCAGCAGTGAAGATCGCGGACTAGGAGAGACCCAGTACTTC.

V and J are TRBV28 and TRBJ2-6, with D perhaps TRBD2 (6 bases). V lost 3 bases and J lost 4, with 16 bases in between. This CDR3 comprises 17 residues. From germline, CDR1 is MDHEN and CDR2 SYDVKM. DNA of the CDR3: TGTGCCAGCAGTTTCTCGGAGGGGAGTCTCGGGGCCAACGTCCTGACTTTC. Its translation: CASSFSEGSLGANVLTF.

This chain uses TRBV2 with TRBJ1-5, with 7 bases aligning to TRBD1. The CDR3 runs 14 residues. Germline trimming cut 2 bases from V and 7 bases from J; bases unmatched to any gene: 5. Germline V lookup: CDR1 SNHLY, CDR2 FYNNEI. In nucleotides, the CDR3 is TGTGCCAGCAGTGAAAAGGGGGCAGGGCAGCCCCAGCATTTT. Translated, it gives CASSEKGAGQPQHF. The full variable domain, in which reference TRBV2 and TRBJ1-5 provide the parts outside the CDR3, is EPEVTQTPSHQVTQMGQEVILRCVPISNHLYFYWYRQILGQKVEFLVSFYNNEISEKSEIFDDQFSVERPDGSNFTLKIRSTKLEDSAMYFCASSEKGAGQPQHFGDGTRLSIL.

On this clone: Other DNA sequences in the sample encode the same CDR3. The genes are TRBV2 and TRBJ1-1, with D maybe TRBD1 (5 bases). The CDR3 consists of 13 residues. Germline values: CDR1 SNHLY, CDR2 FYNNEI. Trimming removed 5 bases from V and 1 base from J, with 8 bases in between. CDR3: CASSRQGNTEAFF. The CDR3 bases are TGTGCCAGCAGTCGTCAGGGGAACACTGAAGCTTTCTTT.

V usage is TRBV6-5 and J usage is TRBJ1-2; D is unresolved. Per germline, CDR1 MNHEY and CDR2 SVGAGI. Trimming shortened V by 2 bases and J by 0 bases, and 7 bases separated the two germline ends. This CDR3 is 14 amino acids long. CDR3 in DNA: TGTGCCAGCAGTTACGCGGAAGCTAACTATGGCTACACCTTC. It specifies CASSYAEANYGYTF.

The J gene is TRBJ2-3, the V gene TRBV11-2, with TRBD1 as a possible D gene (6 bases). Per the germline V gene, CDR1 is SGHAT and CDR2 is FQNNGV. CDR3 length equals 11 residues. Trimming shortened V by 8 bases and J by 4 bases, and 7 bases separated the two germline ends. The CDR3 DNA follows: TGTGCCAGCGGGGGCGCAGATACGCAGTATTTT. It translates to CASGGADTQYF.

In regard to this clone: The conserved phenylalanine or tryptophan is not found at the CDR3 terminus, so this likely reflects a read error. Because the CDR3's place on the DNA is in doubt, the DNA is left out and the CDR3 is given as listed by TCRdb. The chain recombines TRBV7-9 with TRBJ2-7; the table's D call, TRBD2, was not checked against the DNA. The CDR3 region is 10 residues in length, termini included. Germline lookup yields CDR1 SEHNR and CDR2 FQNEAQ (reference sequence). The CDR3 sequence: CASSLDRLPL.

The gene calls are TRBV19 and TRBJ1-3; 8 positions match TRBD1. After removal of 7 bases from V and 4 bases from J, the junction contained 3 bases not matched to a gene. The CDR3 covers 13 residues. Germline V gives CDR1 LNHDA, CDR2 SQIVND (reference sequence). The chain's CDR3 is CASTGTGGNTIYF. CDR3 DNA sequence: TGTGCCAGTACCGGGACAGGCGGAAACACCATATATTTT. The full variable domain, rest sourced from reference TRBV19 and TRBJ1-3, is DGGITQSPKYLFRKEGQNVTLSCEQNLNHDAMYWYRQDPGQGLRLIYYSQIVNDFQKGDIAEGYSVSREKKESFPLTVTSAQKNPTAFYLCASTGTGGNTIYFGEGSWLTVV.

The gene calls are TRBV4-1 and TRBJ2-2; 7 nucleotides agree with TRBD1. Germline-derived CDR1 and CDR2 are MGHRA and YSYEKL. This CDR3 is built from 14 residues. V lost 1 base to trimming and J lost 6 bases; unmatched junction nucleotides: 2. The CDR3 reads CASSQVQGAGELFF. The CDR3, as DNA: TGCGCCAGCAGCCAAGTGCAGGGGGCCGGGGAGCTGTTTTTT.

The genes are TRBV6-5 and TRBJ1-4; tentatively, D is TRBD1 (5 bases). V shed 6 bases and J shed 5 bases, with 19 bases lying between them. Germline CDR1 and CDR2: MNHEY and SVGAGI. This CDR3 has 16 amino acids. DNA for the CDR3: TGTGCCAGCAGCTACGGAGGCGGGGCAGGCAATGAAAAACTGTTTTTT. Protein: CASSYGGGAGNEKLFF.